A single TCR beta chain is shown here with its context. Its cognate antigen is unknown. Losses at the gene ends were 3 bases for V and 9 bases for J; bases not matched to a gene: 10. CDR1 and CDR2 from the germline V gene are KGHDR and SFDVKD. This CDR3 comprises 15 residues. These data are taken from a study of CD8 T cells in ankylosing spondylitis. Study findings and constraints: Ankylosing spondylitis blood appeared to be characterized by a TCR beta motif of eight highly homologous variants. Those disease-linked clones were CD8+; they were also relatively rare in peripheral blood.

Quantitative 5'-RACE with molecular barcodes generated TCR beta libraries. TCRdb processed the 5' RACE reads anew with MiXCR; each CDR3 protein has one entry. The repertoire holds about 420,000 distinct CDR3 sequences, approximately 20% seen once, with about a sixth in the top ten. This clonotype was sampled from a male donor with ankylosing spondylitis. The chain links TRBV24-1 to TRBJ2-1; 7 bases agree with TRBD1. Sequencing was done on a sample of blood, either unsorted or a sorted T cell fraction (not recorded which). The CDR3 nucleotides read TGTGCCACCAGTGATAATACAGGGGTCCGGGGTGAGCAGTTCTTC. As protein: CATSDNTGVRGEQFF.